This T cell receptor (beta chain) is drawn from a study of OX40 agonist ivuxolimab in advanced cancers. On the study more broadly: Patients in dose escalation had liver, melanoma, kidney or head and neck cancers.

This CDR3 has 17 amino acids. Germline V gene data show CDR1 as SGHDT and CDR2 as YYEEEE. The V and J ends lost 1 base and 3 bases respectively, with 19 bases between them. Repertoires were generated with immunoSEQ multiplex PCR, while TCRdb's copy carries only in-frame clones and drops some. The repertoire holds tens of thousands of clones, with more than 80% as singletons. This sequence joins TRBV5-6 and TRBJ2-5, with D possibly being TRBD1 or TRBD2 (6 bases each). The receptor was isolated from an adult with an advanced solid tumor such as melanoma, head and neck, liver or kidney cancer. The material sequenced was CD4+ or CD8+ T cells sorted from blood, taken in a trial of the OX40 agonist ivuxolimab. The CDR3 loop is CASSLPRGGHEEETQYF. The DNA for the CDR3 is TGTGCCAGCAGCTTGCCCAGGGGAGGTCACGAGGAAGAGACCCAGTACTTC.